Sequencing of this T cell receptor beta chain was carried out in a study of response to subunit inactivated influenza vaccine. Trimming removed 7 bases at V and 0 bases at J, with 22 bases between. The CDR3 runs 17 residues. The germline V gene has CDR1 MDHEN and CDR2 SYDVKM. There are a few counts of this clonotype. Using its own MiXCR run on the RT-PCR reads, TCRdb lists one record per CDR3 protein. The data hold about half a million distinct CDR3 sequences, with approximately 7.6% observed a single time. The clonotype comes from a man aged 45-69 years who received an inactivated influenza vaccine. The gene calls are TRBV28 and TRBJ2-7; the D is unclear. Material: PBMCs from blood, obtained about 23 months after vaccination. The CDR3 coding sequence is TGTGCCAGCACCTTATTCCCCGGGCAGCGACACTCCTACGAGCAGTACTTC. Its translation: CASTLFPGQRHSYEQYF.